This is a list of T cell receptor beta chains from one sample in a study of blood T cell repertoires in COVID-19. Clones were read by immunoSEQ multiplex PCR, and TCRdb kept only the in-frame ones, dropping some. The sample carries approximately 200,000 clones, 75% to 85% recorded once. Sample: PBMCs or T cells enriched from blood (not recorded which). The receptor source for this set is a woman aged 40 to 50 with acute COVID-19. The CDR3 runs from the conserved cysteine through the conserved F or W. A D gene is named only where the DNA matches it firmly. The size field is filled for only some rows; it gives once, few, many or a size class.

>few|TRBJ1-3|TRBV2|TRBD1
TGTGCCAGCAGGACAGGGTCCTCTGGAAACACCATATATTTT
CASRTGSSGNTIYF
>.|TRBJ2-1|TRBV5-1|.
TGCGCCAGCAGCTTGGCCAATGTCCAAGCAAGGGGGGGCCCTGCCTCCTACAATGAGCAGTTCTTC
CASSLANVQARGGPASYNEQFF
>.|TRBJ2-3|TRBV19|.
TGTGCCAGTAGTATAGCGGGGGGCAGGGGGCATCCAGATACGCAGTATTTT
CASSIAGGRGHPDTQYF
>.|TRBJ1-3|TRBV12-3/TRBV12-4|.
TGTGCCACCAGGTCGACAGGAAACACCATATATTTT
CATRSTGNTIYF
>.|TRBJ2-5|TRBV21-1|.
TGTGCCAGCAGCAGGTCCCCGGGACAAGAGACCCAGTACTTC
CASSRSPGQETQYF
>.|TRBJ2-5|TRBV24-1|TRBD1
TGTGCCACCAGTGATTTGGGACAGGGGTTACAAGAGACCCAGTACTTC
CATSDLGQGLQETQYF
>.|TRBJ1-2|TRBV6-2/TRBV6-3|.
TGTGCCAGCAGTTACTCGGCTGCCAGGGGTAACTATGGCTACACCTTC
CASSYSAARGNYGYTF
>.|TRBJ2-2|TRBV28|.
TGTGCCAGCAGTCCATCAGCGGGGAACACCGGGGAGCTGTTTTTT
CASSPSAGNTGELFF
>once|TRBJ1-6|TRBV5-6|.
TGTGCCAGCAGCCCAGGGCCCCGCTCCTATAATTCACCCCTCCACTTT
CASSPGPRSYNSPLHF
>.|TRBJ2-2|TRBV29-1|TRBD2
TGCAGCGCACGACTAGCGGGAGCGGGCGGGGAGCTGTTTTTT
CSARLAGAGGELFF
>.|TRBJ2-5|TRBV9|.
TGTGCCAGCAGCGCCCGGGACATCGAGGAGACCCAGTACTTC
CASSARDIEETQYF
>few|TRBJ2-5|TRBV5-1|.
TGCGCCAGCAGCTTTGGGGGAGGCGGACAAGAGACCCAGTACTTC
CASSFGGGGQETQYF
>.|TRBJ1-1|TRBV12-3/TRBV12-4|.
TGTGCCAGCAGTTTGCGGGGGAGAGCTTTCTTT
CASSLRGRAFF
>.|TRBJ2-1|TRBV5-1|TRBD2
TGCGCCAGCAGCTTGGCCGGACTAGGCCACAATGAGCAGTTCTTC
CASSLAGLGHNEQFF
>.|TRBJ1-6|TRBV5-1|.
TGCGCCAGCAGCTTGGAGACAGGTAGAGATTCACCCCTCCACTTT
CASSLETGRDSPLHF
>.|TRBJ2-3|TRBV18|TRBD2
TGTGCCAGCTCACCTACTAGCGGTCCAAGGGATACGCAGTATTTT
CASSPTSGPRDTQYF
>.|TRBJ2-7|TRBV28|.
TGTGCCAGCAGCCCGTTCCCCCTCTCCTACGAGCAGTACTTC
CASSPFPLSYEQYF
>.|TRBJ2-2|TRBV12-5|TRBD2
TGTGCTAGTGCCGAGACTAGCGGGGTCACCGGGGAGCTGTTTTTT
CASAETSGVTGELFF
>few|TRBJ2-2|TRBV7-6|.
TGTGCCAGCAGCTTAGTCGGGTCGAACACCGGGGAGCTGTTTTTT
CASSLVGSNTGELFF
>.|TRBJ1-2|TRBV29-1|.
TGCAGCGTTGGGGAGGCAGACTATGGCTACACCTTC
CSVGEADYGYTF
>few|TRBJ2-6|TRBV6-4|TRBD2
TGTGCCAGCAGTGACTCGGGGGGGGCTGGGGCCAACGTCCTGACTTTC
CASSDSGGAGANVLTF
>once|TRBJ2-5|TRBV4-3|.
TGCGCCAGCAGCCAAGATTCGACAGTAGGGGCGACCCAGTACTTC
CASSQDSTVGATQYF
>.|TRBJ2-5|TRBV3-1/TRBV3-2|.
TGTGCCAGCAGCCCCACAGGCGTAGAGACCCAGTACTTC
CASSPTGVETQYF
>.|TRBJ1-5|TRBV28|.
TGTGCCAGCAGTCCACGGAGGAATCAGCCCCAGCATTTT
CASSPRRNQPQHF
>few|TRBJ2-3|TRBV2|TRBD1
TGTGCCAGCAGTCTGAGACAGGGGCTGACAGATACGCAGTATTTT
CASSLRQGLTDTQYF
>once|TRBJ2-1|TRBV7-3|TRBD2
TGTGCCAGCAGCCCCCTAGGGAGGGCCGGTAACGGCGGTGAGCAGTTCTTC
CASSPLGRAGNGGEQFF
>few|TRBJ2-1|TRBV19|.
TGTGCCAGTAGTATAAGTCTTATCGGCTCCTACAATGAGCAGTTCTTC
CASSISLIGSYNEQFF
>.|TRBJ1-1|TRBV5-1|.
TGCGCCAGCAGCTTGGGTTCGCAGGAAGCTTTCTTT
CASSLGSQEAFF
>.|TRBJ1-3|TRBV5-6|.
TGTGCCAGCAGCTTGGACACCAACTCTGGAAACACCATATATTTT
CASSLDTNSGNTIYF
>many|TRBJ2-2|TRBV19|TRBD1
TGTGCCAGTAGACCGACAGGGACCGGGGAGCTGTTTTTT
CASRPTGTGELFF
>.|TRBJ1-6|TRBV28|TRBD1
TGTGCCAGCAGTTCGACCAGGGGGCGCGCACCCCTCCACTTT
CASSSTRGRAPLHF
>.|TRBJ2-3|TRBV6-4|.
TGTGCCAGCAGTGAGCGGGGCACAGATACGCAGTATTTT
CASSERGTDTQYF
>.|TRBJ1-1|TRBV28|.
TGTGCCACAAGGGGCCGGCCTGAAGCTTTCTTT
CATRGRPEAFF
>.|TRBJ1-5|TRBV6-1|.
TGTGCCAGCAGAGAACCCGGGGTATATAGCAATCAGCCCCAGCATTTT
CASREPGVYSNQPQHF
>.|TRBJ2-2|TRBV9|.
TGTGCCAGCACCCACGGGGGGCGAAGTAACACCGGGGAGCTGTTTTTT
CASTHGGRSNTGELFF
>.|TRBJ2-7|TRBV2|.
TGTGCCAGCAGAGGAGAGAACTACGAGCAGTACTTC
CASRGENYEQYF
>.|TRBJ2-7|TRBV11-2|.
TGTGCCAGCAGCTTTAGCACCTACGAGCAGTACTTC
CASSFSTYEQYF
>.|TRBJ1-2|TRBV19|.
TGTGCCAGTAGTCCCCGTCTCGAGGCCGGCTACACCTTC
CASSPRLEAGYTF
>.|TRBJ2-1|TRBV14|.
TGTGCCAGCAGCCAAGGTAGCGAGGCGAAGATCGGGTTCTTC
CASSQGSEAKIGFF
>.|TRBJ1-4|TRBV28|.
TGTGCCAGCAGGAGTCACGGGGGAGGTAATGAAAAACTGTTTTTT
CASRSHGGGNEKLFF
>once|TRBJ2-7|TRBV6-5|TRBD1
TGTGCCAGCACCCTAAGGGGGACAGGGCCCCACGAGCAGTACTTC
CASTLRGTGPHEQYF
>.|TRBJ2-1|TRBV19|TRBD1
TGTGCCAGTAGTATCCGGGACAGGGGTGGCAATGAGCAGTTCTTC
CASSIRDRGGNEQFF